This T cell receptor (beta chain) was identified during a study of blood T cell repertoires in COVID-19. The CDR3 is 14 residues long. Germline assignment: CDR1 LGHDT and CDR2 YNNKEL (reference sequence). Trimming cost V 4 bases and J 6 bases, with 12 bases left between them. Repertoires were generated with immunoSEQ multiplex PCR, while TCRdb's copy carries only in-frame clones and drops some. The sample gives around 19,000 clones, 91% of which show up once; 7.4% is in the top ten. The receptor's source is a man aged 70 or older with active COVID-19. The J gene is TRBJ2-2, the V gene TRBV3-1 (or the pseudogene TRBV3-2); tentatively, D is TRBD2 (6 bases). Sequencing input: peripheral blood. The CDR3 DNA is TGTGCCAGCAGCCGGGGGACTGCCTCCGGGGAGCTGTTTTTT. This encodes CASSRGTASGELFF.